This TCR beta chain came from a study of blood T cell repertoires in COVID-19. In the study overall: PBMCs, B-cell-depleted T cells, or T cells provided the cDNA or gDNA that made up the material.

The method was immunoSEQ multiplex PCR; TCRdb's version includes in-frame clones alone and lacks a portion of them. The table lists 200,000 to 300,000 clones, around nine tenths of them singletons. This clone has a single count. This CDR3 is built from 15 residues. V lost 0 bases and J lost 4, with 8 bases in between. Germline V gives CDR1 SGHRS, CDR2 YFSETQ. The source material was peripheral blood. This receptor was identified in a woman in her seventies with active or convalescent COVID-19. The V gene is TRBV5-1, the J gene TRBJ1-6, with D maybe TRBD1 (6 bases). The CDR3: CASSLVQGYNSPLHF. CDR3 nucleotide sequence: TGCGCCAGCAGCTTGGTACAGGGATATAATTCACCCCTCCACTTT.